A selection of T cell receptor beta chains follows, all from one sample in a study of T cell changes during pregnancy in multiple sclerosis. Assay used: immunoSEQ multiplex PCR; TCRdb lists only in-frame clones, some missing. This table has 95,000 to 110,000 clones, roughly 92% appearing once. The source was peripheral blood, collected after pregnancy. The receptors shown here come from a female donor with multiple sclerosis, enrolled in a pregnancy study. Both conserved end residues are part of each CDR3. Fields, in order: V gene, D gene, J gene, clone size, CDR3 protein, CDR3 DNA. A D gene is named only where the DNA matches it firmly. Some rows mark clone size as missing; the rest say once, few, many or name a class of expanded clone.

TRBV27	TRBD2	TRBJ2-5	NA	CASSKLGEGRGETQYF	TGTGCCAGCAGCAAGCTCGGGGAGGGCCGAGGGGAGACCCAGTACTTC
TRBV15	NA	TRBJ2-7	NA	CATSRDQGSYEQYF	TGTGCCACCAGCAGAGATCAGGGTTCCTACGAGCAGTACTTC
TRBV7-3	NA	TRBJ1-1	many	CASRSDGFLGEAFF	TGTGCCAGCAGGTCAGACGGATTCCTCGGGGAAGCTTTCTTT
TRBV11-2	TRBD1	TRBJ2-3	NA	CASSLGTGVSTDTQYF	TGTGCCAGCAGCTTAGGTACAGGGGTCAGCACAGATACGCAGTATTTT
TRBV7-8	TRBD1	TRBJ1-4	NA	CASRMTGETEKLFF	TGTGCCAGCAGAATGACAGGGGAAACAGAAAAACTGTTTTTT
TRBV5-8	TRBD1	TRBJ1-1	NA	CASSSMGQVYTEAFF	TGTGCCAGCAGCAGCATGGGACAGGTTTATACTGAAGCTTTCTTT
TRBV7-8	NA	TRBJ2-2	once	CASSSDSEGAGELFF	TGTGCCAGCAGCTCCGACTCAGAGGGGGCCGGGGAGCTGTTTTTT
TRBV15	NA	TRBJ2-4	NA	CATSRAGQGKTKNIQYF	TGTGCCACCAGCAGAGCTGGGCAGGGGAAGACCAAAAACATTCAGTACTTC
TRBV9	NA	TRBJ2-3	NA	CASSVVSGSTDTQYF	TGTGCCAGCAGCGTAGTTAGCGGCAGCACAGATACGCAGTATTTT
TRBV19	NA	TRBJ1-6	once	CASSIGLLANSPLHF	TGTGCCAGTAGTATAGGCCTCTTAGCGAATTCACCCCTCCACTTT
TRBV9	TRBD1	TRBJ2-7	NA	CASSGSTRTGGFYEQYF	TGTGCCAGCAGCGGCTCGACTCGGACAGGGGGCTTCTACGAGCAGTACTTC
TRBV9	TRBD2	TRBJ2-7	NA	CASSVGNSGSYEQYF	TGTGCCAGCAGCGTAGGCAATAGCGGGAGCTACGAGCAGTACTTC
TRBV18	NA	TRBJ2-7	NA	CASSNDAGYEQYF	TGTGCCAGCTCGAATGACGCAGGCTACGAGCAGTACTTC
TRBV4-1	TRBD1	TRBJ1-1	NA	CASSPPDREGTEAFF	TGCGCCAGCAGCCCTCCCGACAGGGAAGGGACTGAAGCTTTCTTT
TRBV5-1	NA	TRBJ1-2	NA	CASSLVTGYGYTF	TGCGCCAGCAGCTTGGTTACGGGATATGGCTACACCTTC
TRBV7-3	TRBD1	TRBJ1-1	once	CASSLMTGQATEAFF	TGTGCCAGCAGCCTCATGACAGGGCAGGCCACTGAAGCTTTCTTT
TRBV19	NA	TRBJ1-5	NA	CASSSRGAYQPQHF	TGTGCCAGTAGTTCCCGGGGAGCTTATCAGCCCCAGCATTTT
TRBV30	NA	TRBJ2-7	once	CACTGSSYEQYF	TGTGCCTGTACCGGGAGCTCCTACGAGCAGTACTTC
TRBV2	NA	TRBJ1-5	NA	CASSFNREQPQHF	TGTGCCAGCAGTTTTAACAGGGAACAGCCCCAGCATTTT
TRBV7-8	NA	TRBJ1-1	NA	CASSLSGANTEAFF	TGTGCCAGCAGCTTATCAGGGGCGAACACTGAAGCTTTCTTT
TRBV6-1	NA	TRBJ1-3	NA	CASSASGAAHGNTIYF	TGTGCCAGCAGTGCCTCTGGGGCAGCTCATGGAAACACCATATATTTT
TRBV28	NA	TRBJ2-1	NA	CASTIPRGRGRHNEQFF	TGTGCCAGCACCATCCCCAGGGGCAGGGGCCGCCACAATGAGCAGTTCTTC
TRBV1	NA	TRBJ1-6	NA	CTSSHRGTKGSSYNSPLHF	TGCACCAGCAGCCACAGGGGAACAAAGGGAAGCTCCTATAATTCACCCCTCCACTTT
TRBV10-2	NA	TRBJ2-2	once	CASSALSGPSTGELFF	TGCGCCAGCAGTGCCCTCAGCGGGCCTTCCACCGGGGAGCTGTTTTTT
TRBV7-9	TRBD2	TRBJ2-3	NA	CASSLSFGTRGGTDTQYF	TGTGCCAGCAGCTTAAGCTTCGGGACTAGAGGGGGCACAGATACGCAGTATTTT
TRBV27	NA	TRBJ1-3	NA	CASSPGNVGNTIYF	TGTGCCAGCAGTCCAGGGAACGTTGGAAACACCATATATTTT
TRBV28	TRBD2	TRBJ2-1	NA	CASSLLGTSGTARENEQFF	TGTGCCAGCAGTTTACTCGGGACTAGCGGAACCGCCCGGGAGAATGAGCAGTTCTTC
TRBV7-2	NA	TRBJ2-1	NA	CASSLEGNREQFF	TGTGCCAGCAGCTTAGAGGGGAATAGGGAGCAGTTCTTC
TRBV28	NA	TRBJ2-7	NA	CASSLITGSYEQYF	TGTGCCAGCAGTTTAATAACCGGCTCCTACGAGCAGTACTTC
TRBV28	TRBD1	TRBJ1-4	NA	CASRPGQGRVYEKLFF	TGTGCCAGCAGGCCGGGACAGGGTCGGGTTTATGAAAAACTGTTTTTT
TRBV7-9	TRBD2	TRBJ2-1	NA	CASSLEEAGRVYNEQFF	TGTGCCAGCAGCTTAGAGGAGGCAGGGAGGGTCTACAATGAGCAGTTCTTC
TRBV12-5	NA	TRBJ1-3	NA	CASGRGSGNTIYF	TGTGCTAGTGGTAGAGGGTCTGGAAACACCATATATTTT
TRBV9	NA	TRBJ2-7	NA	CASSEGQGANYEQYF	TGTGCCAGCAGCGAGGGGCAAGGGGCCAACTACGAGCAGTACTTC
TRBV5-5	NA	TRBJ2-2	NA	CASSLSGELFF	TGTGCCAGCAGCCTGTCCGGGGAGCTGTTTTTT
TRBV18	NA	TRBJ2-3	NA	CASSLGRSSTDTQYF	TGTGCCAGCTCCCTGGGGCGGTCTAGCACAGATACGCAGTATTTT
TRBV4-3	TRBD1	TRBJ1-5	NA	CASSLGQGSQPQHF	TGCGCCAGCAGCCTCGGACAGGGTAGTCAGCCCCAGCATTTT
TRBV15	TRBD1	TRBJ2-5	NA	CATSLRTGGGETQYF	TGTGCCACCAGTCTGAGAACAGGGGGCGGTGAGACCCAGTACTTC
TRBV7-9	NA	TRBJ2-2	NA	CASSLHGGVNTGELFF	TGTGCCAGCAGCTTGCACGGAGGTGTAAACACCGGGGAGCTGTTTTTT
TRBV29-1	TRBD2	TRBJ2-1	NA	CSVEGGGRSYNEQFF	TGCAGCGTTGAAGGGGGGGGTAGGTCCTACAATGAGCAGTTCTTC
TRBV7-9	NA	TRBJ1-2	medium-sized	CASSFHVDLTGDGYTF	TGTGCCAGCAGCTTCCATGTAGACCTCACGGGGGATGGCTACACCTTC
TRBV5-1	NA	TRBJ2-7	once	CASSLGGTAREQYF	TGCGCCAGCAGCTTGGGCGGGACAGCGCGCGAGCAGTACTTC
TRBV9	TRBD1	TRBJ2-3	NA	CASSERQGFVTDTQYF	TGTGCCAGCAGCGAGAGACAGGGATTCGTGACAGATACGCAGTATTTT
TRBV15	NA	TRBJ1-1	NA	CATSSQEGRAGRNTEAFF	TGTGCCACCAGCAGCCAAGAGGGGAGGGCTGGTAGAAACACTGAAGCTTTCTTT
TRBV4-3	NA	TRBJ1-3	NA	CASSQVGAGNTIYF	TGCGCCAGCAGCCAAGTAGGGGCTGGAAACACCATATATTTT
TRBV30	TRBD2	TRBJ2-3	NA	CAWSQGTSGRAVYF	TGTGCCTGGAGTCAGGGGACTAGCGGGAGGGCCGTATATTTT
TRBV18	NA	TRBJ2-3	NA	CASSLGGGAQTDTQYF	TGTGCCAGCTCCCTCGGCGGGGGCGCTCAGACAGATACGCAGTATTTT
TRBV5-4	TRBD1	TRBJ1-1	NA	CASSRGTGRGMNTEAFF	TGTGCCAGCAGCCGAGGGACAGGGAGGGGTATGAACACTGAAGCTTTCTTT
TRBV4-3	NA	TRBJ1-5	NA	CASSQDQGSNQPQHF	TGCGCCAGCAGCCAAGATCAGGGGAGCAATCAGCCCCAGCATTTT
TRBV19	NA	TRBJ1-1	NA	CASRTIGNTEAFF	TGTGCCAGTCGGACTATCGGGAACACTGAAGCTTTCTTT